These 8 T cell receptor beta chains originate from one sample sequenced in a study of T cells after yellow fever vaccination. TCRdb used MiXCR to reprocess the 5' RACE reads, holding one entry per CDR3 protein. The data hold a few hundred thousand distinct CDR3 sequences, with about 19% observed a single time. The sequencing used PBMCs, collected before the yellow fever booster vaccination. The receptor source for this set is a young man who received the YFV17D yellow fever vaccine.

The genes are TRBV6-1 and TRBJ2-1; TRBD1 matches at 9 bases. The J segment lost 3 bases and the V segment lost 5 bases, leaving 5 bases of the junction unmatched. Germline V gene sequence: CDR1 MNHNS, CDR2 SASEGT. This CDR3 comprises 15 residues. CDR3 nucleotide sequence: TGTGCCAGCAGTTACGGGACAGGGTACTACAATGAGCAGTTCTTC. It encodes CASSYGTGYYNEQFF.

The V and J genes are TRBV20-1 and TRBJ2-5, with D tentatively TRBD1 (6 bases). The CDR3 extends over 15 amino acids. V gave up 5 bases and J gave up 0 bases, with 16 bases separating them. Germline V lookup: CDR1 DFQATT, CDR2 SNEGSKA (reference sequence). The CDR3 sequence: CSAGARDKYQETQYF. CDR3 bases: TGCAGTGCTGGAGCCCGGGACAAATACCAAGAGACCCAGTACTTC.

CDR3 in amino acids: CSALVSLTVNTEAFF. In nucleotides, the CDR3 is TGCAGTGCTCTCGTATCCCTGACAGTTAACACTGAAGCTTTCTTT. The chain has TRBV20-1 and TRBJ1-1; the D gene is possibly TRBD1 (5 bases). CDR1 and CDR2 from the germline V gene are DFQATT and SNEGSKA (reference sequence). The V and J ends lost 5 bases and 2 bases respectively, with 18 bases between them. This CDR3 region has 15 residues.

This clonotype was counted only a few times. The chain recombines TRBV5-1 with TRBJ1-1; D is ambiguous. The CDR3 is made up of 15 amino acids. Germline V gives CDR1 SGHRS, CDR2 YFSETQ. Deletions cut 4 bases from V and 5 bases from J, with 18 bases between. This CDR3 reads CASSPSGRSETEAFF. CDR3 in DNA: TGCGCCAGCAGCCCCTCGGGAAGGAGCGAGACTGAAGCTTTCTTT.

The CDR3 region is CASSYSGAGLKNEKLFF. The CDR3 DNA sequence: TGTGCCAGCAGTTACTCGGGCGCCGGTCTAAAGAATGAAAAACTGTTTTTT. The J gene is TRBJ1-4, the V gene TRBV6-5; no firm D call. In germline, CDR1 is MNHEY, CDR2 SVGAGI. V gave up 0 bases and J gave up 5 bases, with 16 bases separating them. This CDR3 region has 17 residues.

This clonotype has more than one count but fewer than ten. The chain carries TRBV7-6 and TRBJ2-3, with a possible D match to TRBD2 (6 bases). The CDR3 is 15 residues long. V dropped 2 bases and J dropped 4 bases, with 13 bases sitting between them. Germline V gene lookup returns CDR1 SGHVS and CDR2 FNYEAQ. The CDR3 bases are TGTGCCAGCAGCTTACGGGGGACCCCCGCAGATACGCAGTATTTT. This gives the protein CASSLRGTPADTQYF.

This clonotype came up a few times. V usage is TRBV4-1 and J usage is TRBJ2-3; D is perhaps TRBD1 (5 bases). The CDR3 totals 16 residues. Trimming took off 0 bases at V and 0 bases at J, with 10 bases between the two ends. Per the germline V gene, CDR1 is MGHRA and CDR2 is YSYEKL. The CDR3 reads CASSQDRGSSTDTQYF. The CDR3 DNA sequence: TGCGCCAGCAGCCAAGATAGGGGAAGTAGCACAGATACGCAGTATTTT.

The J gene is TRBJ1-5, the V gene TRBV6-2 or TRBV6-3, with D hard to call. Germline V lookup: CDR1 MNHEY, CDR2 SVGEGT. This CDR3 has 12 residues. Between the trimmed V and J ends, which lost 7 bases and 9 bases, there was a span of 13 bases. The CDR3 loop reads CASNTGSGPQHF. CDR3 coding DNA: TGTGCCAGCAACACCGGCTCGGGGCCCCAGCATTTT.